This is a list of T cell receptor beta chains from one sample in a study of TIL therapy for anti-PD-1-resistant metastatic lung cancer. Some clones are missing from TCRdb's copy, which holds only in-frame ones; the method was immunoSEQ multiplex PCR. The sample has some 43,000 clones; about 80% are singletons. Material: blood, obtained at baseline. Source of these receptors: a man between 70 and 80 years old with non-small cell lung cancer. The CDR3 runs from the conserved cysteine through the conserved F or W. A D gene is named only where the DNA matches it firmly. For some rows the clone size is stated as once, few or many, or as a class when expanded; others skip it.

NA	TRBV11-2	TRBD2	TRBJ2-7	TGTGCCAGCAGCCTAAGCGGGAGGGGCTACGAGCAGTACTTC	CASSLSGRGYEQYF
NA	TRBV10-1	TRBD2	TRBJ2-1	TGCGCCAGCGGTCAGCGGGAGAACAATGAGCAGTTCTTC	CASGQRENNEQFF
medium-sized	TRBV2	NA	TRBJ1-6	TGTGCCAGCACGGCCTGGGGGCTCTCACCCCTCCACTTT	CASTAWGLSPLHF
NA	TRBV19	NA	TRBJ2-5	TGTGCCAGTAGTATTTCGGTACAAGAGACCCAGTACTTC	CASSISVQETQYF
NA	TRBV5-4	NA	TRBJ2-7	TGTGCCAGCAGCTTGAAGGGTTTAGGCTACGAGCAGTACTTC	CASSLKGLGYEQYF
NA	TRBV4-1	NA	TRBJ2-1	TGCGCCAGCAGCCAAGAGACGCAGGTTGAGCAGTTCTTC	CASSQETQVEQFF
NA	TRBV9	NA	TRBJ1-6	TGTGCCAGCAGCGTAGATCCCTTCGGAGGGGGTTCACCCCTCCACTTT	CASSVDPFGGGSPLHF
NA	TRBV2	NA	TRBJ1-5	TGTGCCAGCAGGGCCCTCTATAGCAATCAGCCCCAGCATTTT	CASRALYSNQPQHF
NA	TRBV28	TRBD1	TRBJ2-7	TGTGCCAGCAGACGACCGGGACAGGGAGGCTACGAGCAGTACTTC	CASRRPGQGGYEQYF
few	TRBV2	NA	TRBJ2-2	TGTGCCAGCAGTCCTACCGTAGGCACCGGGGAGCTGTTTTTT	CASSPTVGTGELFF
NA	TRBV18	NA	TRBJ2-5	TGTGCCAGCTCACCCGACCGGGCTGCGGAGACCCAGTACTTC	CASSPDRAAETQYF
NA	TRBV7-2	NA	TRBJ1-1	TGTGCCAGCAGCTTAGAGACTGAAGCTGAAGCTTTCTTT	CASSLETEAEAFF
few	TRBV7-8	NA	TRBJ1-6	TGTGCCAGCAGCTTAGGAGTCCCCGTCTCCTATAATTCACCCCTCCACTTT	CASSLGVPVSYNSPLHF
NA	TRBV10-1	TRBD2	TRBJ2-2	TGCGCCAGCAGTGATGGGACTACGACCGGGGAGCTGTTTTTT	CASSDGTTTGELFF
NA	TRBV28	NA	TRBJ1-6	TGTGCCAGCAGTTTAGACTCGGCACCCCTCCACTTT	CASSLDSAPLHF
NA	TRBV7-3	NA	TRBJ2-2	TGTGCCAGCAGCTCCCCGGCTGGGGAGCTGTTTTTT	CASSSPAGELFF
NA	TRBV27	NA	TRBJ2-1	TGTGCCAGCAGTCCTAAAAAGGACGTCGTCGGGGTTGGACTAAGTACCGATGAGCAGTTCTTC	CASSPKKDVVGVGLSTDEQFF
NA	TRBV11-2	TRBD1	TRBJ2-7	TGTGCCAGCAGCCTTGGACAGGGGGCGCAACAGTACTTC	CASSLGQGAQQYF
NA	TRBV28	NA	TRBJ2-5	TGTGCCAGCAGTTTGGTCGCACCTGAGACCCAGTACTTC	CASSLVAPETQYF
NA	TRBV7-9	NA	TRBJ2-1	TGTGCCAGCAGCCCAATCCGGGACTCCCTCTTCAATGAGCAGTTCTTC	CASSPIRDSLFNEQFF
once	TRBV6-6	TRBD2	TRBJ2-7	TGTGCCAGCAGTTCGGTAGCGGGAAAATACGAGCAGTACTTC	CASSSVAGKYEQYF
NA	TRBV19	TRBD1	TRBJ1-1	TGTGCCAGTAGTACCCGACAGGGGAACACTGAAGCTTTCTTT	CASSTRQGNTEAFF
NA	TRBV19	NA	TRBJ1-1	TGTGCCAGTAGTATATCGGTCGGGTCCTTTGAAGCTTTCTTT	CASSISVGSFEAFF
NA	TRBV7-9	NA	TRBJ1-5	TGTGCCAGCAGCCCGGGAGGCAGCAATCAGCCCCAGCATTTT	CASSPGGSNQPQHF
NA	TRBV5-1	TRBD1	TRBJ1-3	TGCGCCAGCAGCTTAGTGACAGGGGGCTCTGGAAACACCATATATTTT	CASSLVTGGSGNTIYF
NA	TRBV28	NA	TRBJ1-1	TGTGCCAGCAGTTTAGGGAGGTTTAACACTGAAGCTTTCTTT	CASSLGRFNTEAFF
NA	TRBV18	TRBD1	TRBJ2-2	TGTGCCAGCTCACCAGTAGGGGGCGGAACGAACACCGGGGAGCTGTTTTTT	CASSPVGGGTNTGELFF
few	TRBV4-1	TRBD2	TRBJ2-1	TGCGCCAGCAGCCTGAGGACTAGCGGGAGTCCCAATGAGCAGTTCTTC	CASSLRTSGSPNEQFF
few	TRBV30	NA	TRBJ1-1	TGTGCCTGGACACGAGGGCCCAGTGCTTTCTTT	CAWTRGPSAFF
NA	TRBV28	NA	TRBJ1-2	TGTGCCAGTGCCAATCCAGGAGACGTCTATGGCTACACCTTC	CASANPGDVYGYTF
NA	TRBV7-8	NA	TRBJ1-5	TGTGCCAGCAGCTTATTAGGGGTAAGCAATCAGCCCCAGCATTTT	CASSLLGVSNQPQHF
NA	TRBV19	NA	TRBJ1-5	TGTGCCAGTAGTACCTCATCAGGAGGGACTCAGCCCCAGCATTTT	CASSTSSGGTQPQHF
NA	TRBV5-1	NA	TRBJ2-5	TGCGCCAGCAGCTGGAGCGGGACAGGTCAAGAGACCCAGTACTTC	CASSWSGTGQETQYF
few	TRBV2	NA	TRBJ2-7	TGTGCCAGCAGAACTACTAGAGACGAGCAGTACTTC	CASRTTRDEQYF
few	TRBV18	NA	TRBJ1-1	TGTGCCAGCTCACCAAAACTAACGGGAAACATGAACACTGAAGCTTTCTTT	CASSPKLTGNMNTEAFF
NA	TRBV6-5	TRBD1	TRBJ2-7	TGTGCCAGCAGTTCCCGGACAGGGTCCTACGAGCAGTACTTC	CASSSRTGSYEQYF
NA	TRBV13	TRBD2	TRBJ2-7	TGTGCCAGCAGCTCTAGCGGATCCTACGAGCAGTACTTC	CASSSSGSYEQYF
NA	TRBV30	NA	TRBJ2-7	TGTGCCTGGAGTCCCACAGGTTACCAGGGGTACGAGCAGTACTTC	CAWSPTGYQGYEQYF
NA	TRBV19	NA	TRBJ2-3	TGTGCCAGTAGTATGGCACGCAGCACAGATACGCAGTATTTT	CASSMARSTDTQYF
NA	TRBV7-8	NA	TRBJ2-1	TGTGCCAGCAGCTTACAAGAGTGGGAGGACTACAATGAGCAGTTCTTC	CASSLQEWEDYNEQFF
once	TRBV5-1	TRBD1	TRBJ2-7	TGCGCCAGCAGCTTCATTAGTGGACAGGGGAGCTACGAGCAGTACTTC	CASSFISGQGSYEQYF
NA	TRBV27	NA	TRBJ2-1	TGTGCCAGCAGTCTTCAGCGGGCCTCCTACAATGAGCAGTTCTTC	CASSLQRASYNEQFF
NA	TRBV6-1	TRBD1	TRBJ1-5	TGTGCCAGCAGGGACAGGGAAAGCAATCAGCCCCAGCATTTT	CASRDRESNQPQHF
few	TRBV15	NA	TRBJ2-7	TGTGCCACCAGCAGAGATCTCCTAGGAATGTACGAGCAGTACTTC	CATSRDLLGMYEQYF
NA	TRBV19	NA	TRBJ1-1	TGTGCCAGTAGTAACAGGGAGAACACTGAAGCTTTCTTT	CASSNRENTEAFF
NA	TRBV18	NA	TRBJ1-1	TGTGCCAGCTCACCTCTACAGTCGAACACTGAAGCTTTCTTT	CASSPLQSNTEAFF
many	TRBV6-1	NA	TRBJ2-7	TGTGCCAGCAGTGAACTAGGAATCGACTACGAGCAGTACTTC	CASSELGIDYEQYF
NA	TRBV19	TRBD2	TRBJ2-3	TGTGCCAGTAGTATAGTGAGCGGGAGGGGAATAGATACGCAGTATTTT	CASSIVSGRGIDTQYF
NA	TRBV27	NA	TRBJ2-3	TGTGCCAGCAGTTTACGGCCAGGGGGCACAGATACGCAGTATTTT	CASSLRPGGTDTQYF
NA	TRBV21-1	NA	TRBJ1-1	TGTGCCAGCAGCAAAGGGGAGCCCGGCGATCCCGGGGGCACTGAAGCTTTCTTT	CASSKGEPGDPGGTEAFF
few	TRBV6-5	NA	TRBJ1-1	TGTGCCAGCAGTGATCAGAAGAACACTGAAGCTTTCTTT	CASSDQKNTEAFF
NA	TRBV9	NA	TRBJ1-1	TGTGCCAGCAGCGTAGTGGACGTACCGGGCCAGGCAAACACTGAAGCTTTCTTT	CASSVVDVPGQANTEAFF
few	TRBV6-5	TRBD1	TRBJ1-5	TGTGCCAGCAGTCGGGACAGAGATCAGCCCCAGCATTTT	CASSRDRDQPQHF